Below are 12 T cell receptor beta chains sequenced from a single sample in a study of response to subunit inactivated influenza vaccine. Via MiXCR, TCRdb re-called the RT-PCR reads, giving one row per CDR3 protein. The table lists over 150,000 distinct CDR3 sequences, roughly 8.7% of them singletons. Source: non-naive T cells sorted from PBMCs, taken on the day of vaccination. All receptors come from a man in his fifties or sixties who received an inactivated influenza vaccine.

V is TRBV20-1 and J is TRBJ1-5, with 9 bases fitting TRBD1. Germline trimming cut 2 bases from V and 7 bases from J; bases unmatched to any gene: 9. The germline CDR1 and CDR2 sequences are DFQATT and SNEGSKA (reference sequence). The CDR3 consists of 15 residues. DNA of the CDR3: TGCAGTGCTAGACCCGGGACAGGGTTTCGCCAGCCCCAGCATTTT. Translated, it gives CSARPGTGFRQPQHF.

In this sample, this clonotype turned up many times. CDR3 DNA: TGTGCCAGCAGTCCTCAGGGGGCGTCGAACACCGGGGAGCTGTTTTTT. This sequence encodes CASSPQGASNTGELFF. The V and J genes are TRBV6-2 or TRBV6-3 and TRBJ2-2, with 8 bases matching TRBD1. V was pared by 5 bases and J by 0 bases, with 5 bases of the junction left unmatched. CDR3 length: 16 residues. Germline CDR1 is MNHEY and CDR2 is SVGEGT.

The chain joins TRBV11-2 to TRBJ2-7, with TRBD2 matching 9 bases. CDR1 SGHAT and CDR2 FQNNGV come from the germline V gene. The J segment lost 1 base and the V segment lost 3 bases, leaving 4 bases of the junction unmatched. The CDR3 consists of 15 residues. In DNA form, the CDR3 reads TGTGCCAGCAGCTTTCAGCGGGGGGCTTCCTACGAGCAGTACTTC. This translates into CASSFQRGASYEQYF.

The J gene is TRBJ2-5, the V gene TRBV20-1, with 7 bases lining up with TRBD2. CDR1 and CDR2 from the germline V gene are DFQATT and SNEGSKA (reference sequence). The CDR3 is 13 residues long. Losses at the gene ends were 6 bases for V and 2 bases for J; bases not matched to a gene: 6. The DNA for the CDR3 is TGCAGTGCGTCGCGGGGGTCTCAAGAGACCCAGTACTTC. Protein: CSASRGSQETQYF.

In its sample, this clonotype was seen a few times. The V and J genes are TRBV20-1 and TRBJ2-3; 10 bases fit TRBD2. J gave up 2 bases and V 8 bases, and 13 bases lay outside the gene matches. From germline, CDR1 is DFQATT and CDR2 SNEGSKA (reference sequence). The CDR3 extends over 16 amino acids. The CDR3 DNA reads as TGCAGTTGCTCCTCTAGCGGGAGAGGAAACACAGATACGCAGTATTTT. Amino acid sequence: CSCSSSGRGNTDTQYF.

This clonotype was recorded at least ten times. V is TRBV20-1 and J is TRBJ2-6; D gene unclear. CDR1 and CDR2 (germline): DFQATT, SNEGSKA (reference sequence). The V and J ends lost 6 bases and 3 bases respectively, with 9 bases between them. The CDR3 is 13 residues long. CDR3 DNA sequence: TGCAGTGCCGATGCAGATGGGGCCAACGTCCTGACTTTC. Translation gives CSADADGANVLTF.

This clonotype was detected a few times. This chain links TRBV28 with TRBJ1-2; TRBD1 aligns across 7 bases. J lost 7 bases, V lost 4 bases, and 3 bases had no gene match. This CDR3 is built from 12 residues. CDR1 is MDHEN and CDR2 is SYDVKM in the germline V gene. The CDR3 coding sequence is TGTGCCAGCAGTTGGCAGGGGGGTGGCTACACCTTC. Its protein product is CASSWQGGGYTF.

This clonotype came up a few times. The chain is built from TRBV30 and TRBJ2-3; TRBD1 or TRBD2 may be the D gene (6 bases each). The CDR3 totals 18 residues. CDR1 and CDR2 (germline): GTSNPN, SVGIG (reference sequence). Trimming pared 2 bases from V and 0 bases from J, leaving 21 bases between. The CDR3 DNA sequence: TGTGCCTGGAGTTACTTTCCCCCATGGGGGGCTAGCACAGATACGCAGTATTTT. As protein: CAWSYFPPWGASTDTQYF.

J is TRBJ2-5 and V is TRBV7-6; 7 bases match TRBD2. Germline lookup yields CDR1 SGHVS and CDR2 FNYEAQ. V dropped 4 bases and J dropped 2; count of bases not matched to a gene: 10. The CDR3 runs to 16 residues. CDR3 bases: TGTGCCAGCAGCTCTGGGTGGCGGGGGAGGCAAGAGACCCAGTACTTC. Its translation: CASSSGWRGRQETQYF.

This clonotype was picked up a small number of times. The rearrangement links TRBV28 to TRBJ2-7; 7 bases are shared with TRBD1. Per the germline V gene, CDR1 is MDHEN and CDR2 is SYDVKM. This CDR3 has 15 amino acids. V shed 5 bases, J shed 0 bases, and the junction held 7 bases outside the gene matches. The chain's CDR3 is CASSTGAPSSYEQYF. The CDR3 bases are TGTGCCAGCAGTACAGGGGCCCCGAGCTCCTACGAGCAGTACTTC.

This clonotype came up many times. The rearrangement links TRBV6-5 to TRBJ2-1, with 8 bases that match TRBD1. The CDR3 consists of 15 residues. The germline V gene has CDR1 MNHEY and CDR2 SVGAGI. Trimming at V came to 2 bases and at J to 7 bases, leaving 7 bases not matched to a gene. In DNA, the CDR3 is TGTGCCAGCAGTTACGTCCAGGGGGCTCGGAATGAGCAGTTCTTC. It yields the protein CASSYVQGARNEQFF.

Many counts were recorded for this clonotype. The chain links TRBV20-1 to TRBJ1-2; 10 bases are a match to TRBD1. Germline CDR1 DFQATT, CDR2 SNEGSKA (reference sequence). The CDR3 spans 13 residues. V lost 6 bases to trimming and J lost 5 bases; unmatched junction nucleotides: 6. Here the CDR3 DNA reads TGCAGTGCCAGCGGACAGGGGGTTTATGGCTACACCTTC. Translated: CSASGQGVYGYTF.